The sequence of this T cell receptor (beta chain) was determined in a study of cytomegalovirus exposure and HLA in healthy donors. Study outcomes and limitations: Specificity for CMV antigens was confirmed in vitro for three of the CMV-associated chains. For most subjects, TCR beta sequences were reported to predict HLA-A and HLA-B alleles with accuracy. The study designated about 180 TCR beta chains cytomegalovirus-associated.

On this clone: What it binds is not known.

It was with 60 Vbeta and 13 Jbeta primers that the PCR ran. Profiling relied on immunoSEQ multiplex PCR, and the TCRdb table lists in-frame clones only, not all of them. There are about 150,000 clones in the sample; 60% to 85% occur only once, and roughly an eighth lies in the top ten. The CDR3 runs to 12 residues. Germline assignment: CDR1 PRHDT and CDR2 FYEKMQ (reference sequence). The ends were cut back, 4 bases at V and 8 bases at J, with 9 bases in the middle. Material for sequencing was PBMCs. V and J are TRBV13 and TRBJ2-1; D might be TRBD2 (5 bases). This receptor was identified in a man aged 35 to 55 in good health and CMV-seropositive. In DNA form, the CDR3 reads TGTGCCAGCAGCTCCCGGACTTATGAGCAGTTCTTC. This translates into CASSSRTYEQFF.